Listed here are 8 T cell receptor beta chains from one sample, sequenced in a study of metastatic and nonmetastatic thyroid tumors. Ahead of thyroid surgery, no patient had received treatment of any kind. TCRdb reprocessed the PCR reads using MiXCR. The sample lists roughly 18,000 clones, 21% occurring once. The sequencing sample was made of tumor tissue. The receptors derive from a female donor with papillary thyroid cancer or a benign thyroid nodule (not recorded which). Some clones in this sample may be carry-over from other donors' samples.

The chain joins TRBV5-1 to TRBJ1-3; TRBD1 might be the D (5 bases). V was shortened by 3 bases and J by 2 bases, with 12 bases between the two germline ends. The CDR3 totals 15 residues. CDR1 is SGHRS and CDR2 is YFSETQ in the germline V gene. The CDR3 region is CASSSGGVTGNTIYF. CDR3 in DNA: TGCGCCAGCAGCTCCGGAGGGGTGACTGGAAACACCATATATTTT.

The chain links TRBV6-1 to TRBJ2-5; 8 bases are shared with TRBD2. The germline V gene has CDR1 MNHNS and CDR2 SASEGT. The CDR3 runs 14 residues. V lost 2 bases to trimming and J lost 6 bases; unmatched junction nucleotides: 5. The CDR3 DNA follows: TGTGCCAGCAGTGAACGGGGACTAGTTAAGACCCAGTACTTC. Protein: CASSERGLVKTQYF.

This clone was seen ten or more times. The chain is built from TRBV6-1 and TRBJ2-5; D unclear. Trimming pared 3 bases from V and 5 bases from J, leaving 4 bases between. CDR1 is MNHNS, CDR2 SASEGT, per germline. This CDR3 is built from 11 residues. CDR3 in DNA: TGTGCCAGCAGTGAGGCGGAGACCCAGTACTTC. Translated, it gives CASSEAETQYF.

This clone rates as medium-sized. Here the CDR3 reads CASSVDGGPSSYNSPLHF. DNA of the CDR3: TGTGCCAGCAGCGTAGATGGCGGACCGAGCTCCTATAATTCACCCCTCCACTTT. The chain couples TRBV9 to TRBJ1-6; D uncertain. The CDR3 length is 18 residues. Germline lookup yields CDR1 SGDLS and CDR2 YYNGEE. V lost 0 bases, J lost 0 bases, and 13 bases lay in between.

This sequence joins TRBV4-1 and TRBJ2-5, with D possibly TRBD1 on 6 matching bases. Germline V gives CDR1 MGHRA, CDR2 YSYEKL. This CDR3 is built from 16 residues. The ends were cut back, 1 base at V and 0 bases at J, with 12 bases in the middle. CDR3: CASSQGSGANQETQYF. DNA of the CDR3: TGCGCCAGCAGCCAAGGGTCAGGGGCGAACCAAGAGACCCAGTACTTC.

This clone has a count of ten or more. The rearrangement links TRBV19 to TRBJ2-1, with D uncertain. This CDR3 contains 12 residues. CDR1 and CDR2 from the germline V gene are LNHDA and SQIVND (reference sequence). V lost 1 base, J lost 5 bases, and 3 bases lay in between. As DNA, the CDR3 is TGTGCCAGTAGTATAGCGGACAATGAGCAGTTCTTC. Protein: CASSIADNEQFF.

At least ten counts were recorded for this clone. The V and J genes are TRBV20-1 and TRBJ2-3; D is unresolved. V dropped 1 base and J dropped 0 bases, with 8 bases sitting between them. From germline, CDR1 is DFQATT and CDR2 SNEGSKA (reference sequence). This CDR3 has 14 residues. The CDR3 spells CSARGGSSTDTQYF. CDR3 nucleotides: TGCAGTGCTAGAGGCGGTTCTAGCACAGATACGCAGTATTTT.

The chain uses TRBV20-1 and TRBJ1-3, with a possible D match to TRBD1 (5 bases). V was shortened by 3 bases and J by 2 bases, with 14 bases between the two germline ends. Per the germline V gene, CDR1 is DFQATT and CDR2 is SNEGSKA (reference sequence). The CDR3 loop spans 15 amino acids. The CDR3 region is CSARGPGTAGNTIYF. CDR3 sequence (DNA): TGCAGTGCTAGGGGACCCGGTACTGCTGGAAACACCATATATTTT.